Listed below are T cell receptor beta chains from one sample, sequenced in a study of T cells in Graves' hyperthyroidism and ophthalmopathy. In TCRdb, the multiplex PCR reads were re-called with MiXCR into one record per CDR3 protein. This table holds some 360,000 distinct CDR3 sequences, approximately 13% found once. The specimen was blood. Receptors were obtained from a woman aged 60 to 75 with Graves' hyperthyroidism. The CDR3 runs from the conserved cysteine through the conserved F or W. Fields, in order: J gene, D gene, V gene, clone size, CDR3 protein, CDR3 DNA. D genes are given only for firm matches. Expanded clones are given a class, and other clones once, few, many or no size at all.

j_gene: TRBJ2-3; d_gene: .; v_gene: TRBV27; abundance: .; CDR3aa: CASTSGGYSTLDTQYF; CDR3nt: TGTGCCAGCACCTCAGGGGGGTATAGCACATTGGATACGCAGTATTTT
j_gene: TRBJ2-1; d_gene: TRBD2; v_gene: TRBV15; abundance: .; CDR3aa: CATSRAGSGSRNEQFF; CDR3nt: TGTGCCACCAGCAGAGCAGGGAGCGGGAGTAGGAATGAGCAGTTCTTC
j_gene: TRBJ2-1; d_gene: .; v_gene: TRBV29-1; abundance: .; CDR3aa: CSVQAYNEQFF; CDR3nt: TGCAGCGTACAGGCGTACAATGAGCAGTTCTTC
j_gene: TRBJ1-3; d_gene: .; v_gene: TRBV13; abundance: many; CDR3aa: CASSLGPPSLTGNTIYF; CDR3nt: TGTGCCAGCAGCTTGGGACCGCCCTCCCTAACTGGAAACACCATATATTTT
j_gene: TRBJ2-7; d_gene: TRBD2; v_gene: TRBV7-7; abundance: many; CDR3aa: CASSLGVSGDYEQYF; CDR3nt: TGTGCTAGCAGCTTAGGGGTTAGCGGGGACTACGAGCAGTACTTC
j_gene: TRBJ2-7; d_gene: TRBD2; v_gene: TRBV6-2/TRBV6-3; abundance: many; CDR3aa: CASSYSGGNEQYF; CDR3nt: TGTGCCAGCAGTTACTCGGGGGGGAACGAGCAGTACTTC
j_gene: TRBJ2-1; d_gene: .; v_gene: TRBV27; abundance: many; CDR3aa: CASSLRLDGNEQFF; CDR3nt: TGTGCCAGCAGTTTAAGACTGGACGGCAATGAGCAGTTCTTC
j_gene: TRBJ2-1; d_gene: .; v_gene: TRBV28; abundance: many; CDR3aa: CASSPPEQATYNEQFF; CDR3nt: TGTGCCAGCAGTCCCCCTGAACAGGCCACCTACAATGAGCAGTTCTTC
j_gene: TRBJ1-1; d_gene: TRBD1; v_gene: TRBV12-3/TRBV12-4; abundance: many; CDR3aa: CASSFHRGQNEAFF; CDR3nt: TGTGCCAGCAGTTTTCACAGGGGGCAGAATGAAGCTTTCTTT
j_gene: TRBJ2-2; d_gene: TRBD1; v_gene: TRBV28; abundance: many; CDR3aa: CASLDRGVTGELFF; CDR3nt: TGTGCCAGCTTGGACAGGGGAGTTACCGGGGAGCTGTTTTTT
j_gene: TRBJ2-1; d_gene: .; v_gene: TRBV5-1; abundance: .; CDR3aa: CASSRTVHNEQFF; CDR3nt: TGCGCCAGCAGCCGGACAGTGCACAATGAGCAGTTCTTC
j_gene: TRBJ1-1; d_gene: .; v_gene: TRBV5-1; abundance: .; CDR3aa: CASSLRGALGNTEAFF; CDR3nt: TGCGCCAGCAGCTTGAGGGGGGCACTTGGGAACACTGAAGCTTTCTTT
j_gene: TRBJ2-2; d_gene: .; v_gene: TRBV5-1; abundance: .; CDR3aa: CASSLRPGEDGELFF; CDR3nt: TGCGCCAGCAGCTTGAGGCCCGGGGAAGACGGGGAGCTGTTTTTT
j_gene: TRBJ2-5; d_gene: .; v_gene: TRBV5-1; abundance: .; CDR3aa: CASSLAGEVQETQYF; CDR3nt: TGCGCCAGCAGCTTGGCAGGGGAAGTCCAAGAGACCCAGTACTTC
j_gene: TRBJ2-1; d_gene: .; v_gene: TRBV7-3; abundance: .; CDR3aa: CASGGPLGNEQFF; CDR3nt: TGTGCCAGTGGGGGGCCCTTGGGGAATGAGCAGTTCTTC
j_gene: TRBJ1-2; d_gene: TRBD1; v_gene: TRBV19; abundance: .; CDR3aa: CASSQGGPPYGYTF; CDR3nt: TGTGCCAGTAGTCAGGGGGGACCGCCCTATGGCTACACCTTC
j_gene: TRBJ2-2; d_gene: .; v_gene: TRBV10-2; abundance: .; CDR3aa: CASSYSRGELFF; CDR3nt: TGCGCCAGCAGCTATAGCCGTGGGGAGCTGTTTTTT
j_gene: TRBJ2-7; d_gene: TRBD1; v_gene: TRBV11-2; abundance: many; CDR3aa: CASSLAGQGTNEQYF; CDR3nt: TGTGCCAGCAGCTTAGCGGGACAGGGAACTAACGAGCAGTACTTC
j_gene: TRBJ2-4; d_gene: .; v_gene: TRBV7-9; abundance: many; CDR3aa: CASSLLGDGPGGIQYF; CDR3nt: TGTGCCAGCAGCTTACTCGGGGACGGACCCGGTGGCATTCAGTACTTC
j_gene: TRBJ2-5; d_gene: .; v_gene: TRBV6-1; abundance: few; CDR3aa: CASSELARETQYF; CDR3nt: TGTGCCAGCAGTGAATTGGCTAGGGAGACCCAGTACTTC
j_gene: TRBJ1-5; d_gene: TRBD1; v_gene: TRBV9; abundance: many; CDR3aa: CASRRPGQGSNQPQHF; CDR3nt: TGTGCCAGCAGGCGACCGGGACAGGGTAGCAATCAGCCCCAGCATTTT
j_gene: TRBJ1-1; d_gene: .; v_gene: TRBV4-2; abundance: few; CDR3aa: CASSQDGRLDGAEAFF; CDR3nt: TGTGCCAGCAGCCAAGATGGGCGCTTAGACGGGGCTGAAGCTTTCTTT
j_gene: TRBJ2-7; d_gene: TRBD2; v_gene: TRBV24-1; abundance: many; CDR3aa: CATSDTGGGHEQYF; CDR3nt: TGTGCCACCAGTGATACGGGGGGTGGCCACGAGCAGTACTTC
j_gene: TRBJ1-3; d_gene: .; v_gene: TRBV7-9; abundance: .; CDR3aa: CASSLGQEATIYF; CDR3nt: TGTGCCAGCAGCTTAGGACAGGAGGCCACCATATATTTT
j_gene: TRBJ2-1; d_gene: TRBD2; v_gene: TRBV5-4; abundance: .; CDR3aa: CASSHGTSEVNEQFF; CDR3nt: TGTGCCAGCAGCCACGGGACTAGCGAGGTCAATGAGCAGTTCTTC
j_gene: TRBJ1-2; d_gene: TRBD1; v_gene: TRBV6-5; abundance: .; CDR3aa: CASSYGGTGGYTF; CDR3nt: TGTGCCAGCAGCTACGGTGGGACAGGAGGCTACACCTTC
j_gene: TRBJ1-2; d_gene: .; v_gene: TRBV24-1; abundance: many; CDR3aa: CATSDPGRAKGYTF; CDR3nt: TGTGCCACCAGTGACCCGGGTAGGGCGAAAGGCTACACCTTC
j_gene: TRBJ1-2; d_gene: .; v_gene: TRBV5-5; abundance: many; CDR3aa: CASSLRQFSGYTF; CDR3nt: TGTGCCAGCAGCTTGCGACAGTTCAGTGGCTACACCTTC
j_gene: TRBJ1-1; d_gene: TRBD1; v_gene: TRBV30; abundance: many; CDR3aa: CAWSPRQGSEAFF; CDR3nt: TGTGCCTGGAGTCCAAGACAGGGGAGTGAAGCTTTCTTT
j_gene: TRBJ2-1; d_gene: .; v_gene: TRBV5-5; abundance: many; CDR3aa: CASSLVGSPGEEQFF; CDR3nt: TGTGCCAGCAGCTTGGTCGGCTCGCCGGGGGAAGAGCAGTTCTTC
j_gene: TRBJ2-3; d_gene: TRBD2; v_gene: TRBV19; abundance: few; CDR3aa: CASSVGLAGPPHTQYF; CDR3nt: TGTGCCAGTAGTGTGGGACTAGCGGGACCCCCCCATACGCAGTATTTT
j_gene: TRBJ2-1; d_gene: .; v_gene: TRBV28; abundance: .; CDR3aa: CASSLLMAAQQFF; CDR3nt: TGTGCCAGCAGTTTACTGATGGCGGCCCAGCAGTTCTTC
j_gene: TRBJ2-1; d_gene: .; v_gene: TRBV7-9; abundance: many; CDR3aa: CASSSRGSYNEQFF; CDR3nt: TGTGCCAGCAGCTCCCGCGGGTCCTACAATGAGCAGTTCTTC
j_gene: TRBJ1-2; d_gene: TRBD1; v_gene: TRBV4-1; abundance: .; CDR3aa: CASSQEGQAVSGYTF; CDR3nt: TGCGCCAGCAGCCAAGAGGGACAGGCAGTGAGTGGCTACACCTTC
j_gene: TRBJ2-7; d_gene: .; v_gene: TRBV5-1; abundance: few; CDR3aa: CASNFRASHEQYF; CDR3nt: TGCGCCAGCAACTTCCGGGCGTCCCACGAGCAGTACTTC
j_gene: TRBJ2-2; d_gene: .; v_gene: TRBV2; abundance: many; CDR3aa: CASRREWVTGELFF; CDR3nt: TGTGCCAGCAGACGGGAGTGGGTTACCGGGGAGCTGTTTTTT
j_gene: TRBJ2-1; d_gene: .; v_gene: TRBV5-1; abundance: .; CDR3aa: CASSLGVQGYNEQFF; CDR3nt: TGCGCCAGCAGCTTGGGAGTGCAGGGTTACAATGAGCAGTTCTTC
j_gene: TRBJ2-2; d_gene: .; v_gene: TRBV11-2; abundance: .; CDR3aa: CASSPLTGNTGELFF; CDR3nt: TGTGCCAGCAGCCCCCTGACTGGGAACACCGGGGAGCTGTTTTTT
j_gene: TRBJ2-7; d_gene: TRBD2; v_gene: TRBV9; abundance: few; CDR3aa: CASSDGLAGGSPYEQYF; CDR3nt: TGTGCCAGCAGCGATGGGCTAGCGGGAGGGTCCCCCTACGAGCAGTACTTC
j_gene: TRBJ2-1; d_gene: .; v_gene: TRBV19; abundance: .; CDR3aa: CASGAGLASYNEQFF; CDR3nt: TGTGCCAGTGGGGCTGGACTGGCTTCCTACAATGAGCAGTTCTTC
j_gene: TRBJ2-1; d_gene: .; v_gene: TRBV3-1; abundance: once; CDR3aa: CASGDPVSYDEQFF; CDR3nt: TGTGCCAGCGGGGACCCAGTCTCCTACGATGAGCAGTTCTTC